One sample yielded the 11 T cell receptor beta chains listed below, sequenced in a study of T cell responses to AZD1222 COVID-19 vaccine. Clones were read by immunoSEQ multiplex PCR, and TCRdb kept only the in-frame ones, dropping some. The table has about 94,000 clones, roughly 90% seen once. Sequenced material: peripheral blood, taken 28 days after the second AZD1222 dose. These receptors came from an adult who received the AZD1222 COVID-19 vaccine.

The genes are TRBV3-1 (or the pseudogene TRBV3-2) and TRBJ1-2, with TRBD1 identical over 7 bases. V lost 5 bases to trimming and J lost 6 bases; unmatched junction nucleotides: 9. This CDR3 region has 14 residues. The germline gives CDR1 LGHDT, CDR2 YNNKEL (reference sequence). CDR3 sequence reads: CASSKKGAVNGYTF. The CDR3 DNA sequence: TGTGCCAGCAGCAAAAAGGGGGCAGTAAATGGCTACACCTTC.

The chain joins TRBV6-1 to TRBJ2-2, with 7 bases aligning to TRBD1. The CDR3 runs to 15 residues. V was pared by 2 bases and J by 7 bases, with 7 bases of the junction left unmatched. In germline, CDR1 is MNHNS, CDR2 SASEGT. CDR3 sequence reads: CASSESTGSHGELFF. CDR3 sequence (DNA): TGTGCCAGCAGTGAATCGACAGGGAGTCACGGGGAGCTGTTTTTT.

The chain carries TRBV2 and TRBJ2-7, with D possibly being TRBD2 (5 bases). Germline V lookup: CDR1 SNHLY, CDR2 FYNNEI. This CDR3 is built from 12 residues. Trimming removed 5 bases at V and 4 bases at J, with 9 bases between. The CDR3 bases are TGTGCCAGCAGTTATCGGGGTTACGAGCAGTACTTC. Residues: CASSYRGYEQYF. The variable domain in full, with the rest retrieved from reference TRBV2 and TRBJ2-7, is EPEVTQTPSHQVTQMGQEVILRCVPISNHLYFYWYRQILGQKVEFLVSFYNNEISEKSEIFDDQFSVERPDGSNFTLKIRSTKLEDSAMYFCASSYRGYEQYFGPGTRLTVT.

The CDR3 is CASRLAGGTYGYTF. The CDR3 DNA follows: TGTGCCAGCCGTCTGGCAGGGGGGACCTATGGCTACACCTTC. This chain joins TRBV27 and TRBJ1-2; 7 bases line up with TRBD1. There are 14 residues in the CDR3. V lost 8 bases and J lost 4; bases outside the gene matches: 10. Germline values: CDR1 MNHEY, CDR2 SMNVEV (reference sequence).

The chain links TRBV7-9 to TRBJ2-4; D might be TRBD1 (5 bases). V gave up 5 bases and J gave up 1 base, with 15 bases separating them. The CDR3 has 16 residues. CDR1 is SEHNR, CDR2 FQNEAQ, per germline (reference sequence). CDR3 in DNA: TGTGCCAGCAGCCCACAAACAGGAGTGGCCAAAAACATTCAGTACTTC. Translated, it gives CASSPQTGVAKNIQYF.

The genes are TRBV2 and TRBJ2-1, with TRBD2 identical over 9 bases. The germline V gene encodes CDR1 SNHLY and CDR2 FYNNEI. This CDR3 is built from 15 residues. V dropped 6 bases and J dropped 2; count of bases not matched to a gene: 5. This chain's CDR3 is CASRNSGSPYNEQFF. CDR3 in DNA: TGTGCCAGCAGGAATAGCGGGAGCCCCTACAATGAGCAGTTCTTC.

The chain recombines TRBV10-2 with TRBJ1-6; TRBD1 matches 7 bases. The length of the CDR3 is 14 residues. The germline gives CDR1 WSHSY, CDR2 SAAADI. J lost 4 bases, V lost 6 bases, and 3 bases had no gene match. CDR3 sequence (DNA): TGCGCCAGCAGGGGACAGCCTTATAATTCACCCCTCCACTTT. Protein sequence: CASRGQPYNSPLHF.

The rearrangement uses TRBV28 and TRBJ1-5; no definite D call. The CDR3 runs 14 residues. From germline, CDR1 is MDHEN and CDR2 SYDVKM. Trimming removed 6 bases from V and 4 bases from J, with 13 bases in between. The DNA of the CDR3 is TGTGCCAGCAGCGTTATTCGGGAAAATCAGCCCCAGCATTTT. It specifies CASSVIRENQPQHF.

The rearrangement joins TRBV2 to TRBJ1-3; D possibly corresponds to TRBD1 (5 bases). The germline V gene encodes CDR1 SNHLY and CDR2 FYNNEI. The CDR3 loop spans 17 amino acids. The V end was cut by 5 bases, the J end by 0 bases, with 17 bases between. Written as DNA, the CDR3 is TGTGCCAGCAGTCGGCCCGAGACAGCGAACTCTGGAAACACCATATATTTT. This codes for CASSRPETANSGNTIYF.

The chain is built from TRBV2 and TRBJ1-1; D gene unclear. Germline loops: CDR1 SNHLY, CDR2 FYNNEI. The ends were cut back, 4 bases at V and 5 bases at J, with 17 bases in the middle. CDR3 length: 15 amino acids. The CDR3 sequence is CASSAVNSLRTEAFF. CDR3 nucleotide sequence: TGTGCCAGCAGTGCGGTTAACTCTCTAAGGACTGAAGCTTTCTTT.

This clone turned up a few times. The chain combines TRBV7-8 with TRBJ2-1; 7 bases agree with TRBD2. CDR1 is SGHVS and CDR2 is FQNEAQ in the germline V gene. CDR3 size: 14 residues. With V trimmed by 6 bases and J by 8 bases, 10 bases remained unmatched. The CDR3 is CASRRTRRDDEQFF. CDR3 in DNA: TGTGCCAGCAGGCGGACTAGGAGGGACGATGAGCAGTTCTTC.